These 24 T cell receptor beta chains were sequenced from one sample in a study of OX40 agonist ivuxolimab in advanced cancers. Some clones are missing from TCRdb's copy, which holds only in-frame ones; the method was immunoSEQ multiplex PCR. The data hold 39,000 or so clones, with approximately 90% observed a single time. Sequenced here: CD4+ or CD8+ T cells sorted from blood, sampled in a trial of the OX40 agonist ivuxolimab. Receptors were obtained from an adult with an advanced solid tumor such as melanoma, head and neck, liver or kidney cancer.

The chain combines TRBV29-1 with TRBJ2-3, with unresolved D. The length of the CDR3 is 14 residues. The germline CDR1 and CDR2 sequences are SQVTM and ANQGSEA. Trimming stripped 0 bases from V and 7 bases from J, with 14 bases between. CDR3 DNA: TGCAGCGTTGAAGAAGTGGTGAGGCTAAATACGCAGTATTTT. It codes for CSVEEVVRLNTQYF.

This chain connects TRBV18 to TRBJ1-2; D uncertain. The germline gives CDR1 KGHSH, CDR2 LQKENI. The ends were cut back, 3 bases at V and 12 bases at J, with 14 bases in the middle. CDR3 size: 12 residues. As DNA, the CDR3 is TGTGCCAGCTCACCCAACTTAAGTCAGGACACCTTC. Its protein product is CASSPNLSQDTF.

The CDR3 loop reads CASSPREAHSGNTIYF. The DNA of the CDR3 is TGTGCCAGCTCACCGAGAGAGGCTCACTCTGGAAACACCATATATTTT. The V call is TRBV18, the J call TRBJ1-3; D not certain. This CDR3 is 16 amino acids long. CDR1 KGHSH and CDR2 LQKENI come from the germline V gene. V lost 3 bases to trimming and J lost 0 bases, with 12 bases between them.

The chain recombines TRBV30 with TRBJ2-3, with 7 bases matching TRBD1. Looked up from germline, CDR1 is GTSNPN and CDR2 is SVGIG (reference sequence). The CDR3 consists of 13 residues. The V gene end was trimmed by 5 bases and the J gene end by 5 bases; junction bases not matched to a gene: 7. The CDR3 nucleotides read TGTGCCTGGGAACCGGGACAGAGAGATACGCAGTATTTT. It codes for CAWEPGQRDTQYF.

The V call is TRBV19, the J call TRBJ2-3; D unclear. There are 12 residues in the CDR3. With 3 bases removed from V and 1 base from J, the gap between germline ends came to 2 bases. Germline V gene data show CDR1 as LNHDA and CDR2 as SQIVND (reference sequence). The CDR3 loop reads CASSMRTDTQYF. DNA for the CDR3: TGTGCCAGTAGTATGCGCACAGATACGCAGTATTTT.

CDR3 sequence (DNA): TGCGCCAGCAGCGCCTCCGGGACAGGGAGGGACGAGCAGTACTTC. Translating it yields CASSASGTGRDEQYF. V usage is TRBV5-1 and J usage is TRBJ2-7; 9 nucleotides agree with TRBD1. Germline assignment: CDR1 SGHRS and CDR2 YFSETQ. Trimming took 4 bases from V and 5 from J; bases not matched to a gene: 10. The length of the CDR3 is 15 residues.

CDR3 sequence: CASSPLFPSGYTDTQYF. For the CDR3, the DNA is TGTGCCAGCAGCCCACTATTTCCGAGCGGGTACACAGATACGCAGTATTTT. The chain is built from TRBV28 and TRBJ2-3; D is possibly TRBD2 (6 bases). The CDR3 totals 17 residues. Trimming left V 6 bases short and J 2 bases short, with 21 bases between. CDR1 is MDHEN and CDR2 is SYDVKM in the germline V gene.

This clone has only a few counts. This chain connects TRBV6-6 to TRBJ2-5; TRBD2 is a possible D gene (5 bases). The V end was cut by 5 bases, the J end by 8 bases, with 21 bases between. Germline lookup yields CDR1 MNHNY and CDR2 SVGAGI (reference sequence). The CDR3 is 15 amino acids. CDR3 sequence: CASSVTGEIRSTQYF. The CDR3 DNA reads as TGTGCCAGCAGTGTCACCGGGGAGATCAGATCAACCCAGTACTTC.

In its sample, this clone was seen once. CDR3 sequence (DNA): TGCGCCAGCAGCTTGGAAGCAGGCTCCTACGAGCAGTACTTC. Translation: CASSLEAGSYEQYF. This chain links TRBV5-1 with TRBJ2-7, with D unclear. The CDR3 consists of 14 residues. The V end was cut by 0 bases, the J end by 0 bases, with 7 bases between. Germline V gives CDR1 SGHRS, CDR2 YFSETQ.

V and J are TRBV5-4 and TRBJ1-4; D is perhaps TRBD1 (5 bases). Trimming removed 4 bases from V and 8 bases from J, with 21 bases in between. The CDR3 runs to 16 residues. The germline gives CDR1 SGHNT, CDR2 YYREEE (reference sequence). For the CDR3, the DNA is TGTGCCAGCAGCCCATCGGGGCGGGACTTAGGCGAAAAACTGTTTTTT. It specifies CASSPSGRDLGEKLFF.

J is TRBJ2-1 and V is TRBV19; 9 nucleotides line up with TRBD2. CDR3 size: 18 residues. Germline lookup yields CDR1 LNHDA and CDR2 SQIVND (reference sequence). V lost 5 bases and J lost 1; bases outside the gene matches: 12. The CDR3: CASSPPAGGRFSYNEQFF. In DNA form, the CDR3 reads TGTGCCAGTAGTCCACCAGCGGGGGGTCGATTTTCCTACAATGAGCAGTTCTTC. The variable domain in full, completed from reference TRBV19 and TRBJ2-1, reads DGGITQSPKYLFRKEGQNVTLSCEQNLNHDAMYWYRQDPGQGLRLIYYSQIVNDFQKGDIAEGYSVSREKKESFPLTVTSAQKNPTAFYLCASSPPAGGRFSYNEQFFGPGTRLTVL.

J is TRBJ2-2 and V is TRBV14; possible D gene TRBD2, 6 bases. The germline gives CDR1 SGHDN, CDR2 FVKESK. V lost 0 bases, J lost 6 bases, and 14 bases lay in between. The CDR3 is 16 amino acids. CDR3 protein: CASSQDNGGWAGELFF. The DNA for the CDR3 is TGTGCCAGCAGCCAAGATAACGGGGGATGGGCCGGGGAGCTGTTTTTT. The full variable domain, completed using reference TRBV14 and TRBJ2-2, is EAGVTQFPSHSVIEKGQTVTLRCDPISGHDNLYWYRRVMGKEIKFLLHFVKESKQDESGMPNNRFLAERTGGTYSTLKVQPAELEDSGVYFCASSQDNGGWAGELFFGEGSRLTVL.

This chain uses TRBV7-9 with TRBJ2-2, with 8 bases fitting TRBD1. The J segment lost 6 bases and the V segment lost 4 bases, leaving 1 base of the junction unmatched. Germline V CDR1 and CDR2: SEHNR, FQNEAQ (reference sequence). CDR3 length: 13 amino acids. CDR3 sequence reads: CASSSGQAGELFF. DNA for the CDR3: TGTGCCAGCAGCTCGGGACAGGCCGGGGAGCTGTTTTTT.

In this sample, this clone turned up once. This chain joins TRBV28 and TRBJ2-5, with 7 bases aligning to TRBD1. The CDR3 loop spans 16 amino acids. CDR1 MDHEN and CDR2 SYDVKM come from the germline V gene. Trimming cost V 5 bases and J 5 bases; bases outside gene matches: 14. The CDR3 protein is CASSPLTGPKGETQYF. The CDR3 DNA is TGTGCCAGCAGTCCTCTGACAGGGCCAAAGGGGGAGACCCAGTACTTC.

The V and J genes are TRBV5-4 and TRBJ1-6; D perhaps matches TRBD1 (5 bases). V lost 0 bases, J lost 6 bases, and 7 bases lay in between. Germline loops: CDR1 SGHNT, CDR2 YYREEE (reference sequence). The CDR3 loop spans 14 amino acids. The CDR3 spells CASSLAGINSPLHF. The CDR3 DNA follows: TGTGCCAGCAGCTTGGCAGGGATTAATTCACCCCTCCACTTT.

This clone turned up a few times. J is TRBJ1-2 and V is TRBV18; maybe TRBD1 (5 bases). The CDR3 extends over 13 amino acids. Trimming took off 3 bases at V and 6 bases at J, with 11 bases between the two ends. The germline V gene encodes CDR1 KGHSH and CDR2 LQKENI. CDR3 bases: TGTGCCAGCTCACCGCCGGGGCTCGATGGCTACACCTTC. Translated, it gives CASSPPGLDGYTF. Looking up the rest from reference TRBV18 and TRBJ1-2 gives the full variable domain: NAGVMQNPRHLVRRRGQEARLRCSPMKGHSHVYWYRQLPEEGLKFMVYLQKENIIDESGMPKERFSAEFPKEGPSILRIQQVVRGDSAAYFCASSPPGLDGYTFGSGTRLTVV.

The chain has TRBV6-1 and TRBJ2-7; 7 bases line up with TRBD1. The CDR3 runs to 13 residues. Germline trimming cut 7 bases from V and 2 bases from J; bases unmatched to any gene: 5. The germline CDR1 and CDR2 sequences are MNHNS and SASEGT. This CDR3 is CASTRDRTYEQYF. DNA of the CDR3: TGTGCCAGCACCCGGGACAGAACCTACGAGCAGTACTTC.

This rearrangement joins TRBV30 to TRBJ1-6, with 9 bases fitting TRBD1. Looked up from germline, CDR1 is GTSNPN and CDR2 is SVGIG (reference sequence). CDR3 size: 13 residues. Trimming cost V 4 bases and J 9 bases; bases outside gene matches: 4. The CDR3 sequence: CAWKGQGSSPLHF. In DNA, the CDR3 is TGTGCCTGGAAGGGACAGGGCAGTTCACCCCTCCACTTT.

The chain recombines TRBV6-5 with TRBJ2-1; 7 nucleotides align to TRBD1. The CDR3 runs 14 residues. With 6 bases clipped from V and 7 bases from J, the junction kept 9 bases outside the gene matches. Germline lookup yields CDR1 MNHEY and CDR2 SVGAGI. CDR3 DNA sequence: TGTGCCAGCAGCGGGCAGACAGGGTTAAATGAGCAGTTCTTC. As protein: CASSGQTGLNEQFF.

This clone was recorded a few times. V gene TRBV7-9 combines with J gene TRBJ2-7; 7 bases align to TRBD1. This CDR3 contains 15 residues. Germline V lookup: CDR1 SEHNR, CDR2 FQNEAQ (reference sequence). J was trimmed by 2 bases and V by 2 bases; bases with no gene match: 6. Written as DNA, the CDR3 is TGTGCCAGCAGCTTACAAGGGACAGTAGCCTACGAGCAGTACTTC. It is translated as CASSLQGTVAYEQYF.

The J gene is TRBJ2-7, the V gene TRBV6-6; D remains unclear. The ends were cut back, 2 bases at V and 2 bases at J, with 4 bases in the middle. The CDR3 has 12 amino acids. Germline V CDR1 and CDR2: MNHNY, SVGAGI (reference sequence). The CDR3 sequence: CASSYEAYEQYF. Written as DNA, the CDR3 is TGTGCCAGCAGTTACGAAGCCTACGAGCAGTACTTC.

Points on this clone: One end of the junction is discordant with germline, which a read error may explain. V is TRBV19 and J is TRBJ2-7, with unresolved D. The CDR3 covers 13 residues. Germline assignment: CDR1 LNHDA and CDR2 SQIVND (reference sequence). The CDR3 region is CTYRAGQDYEQYF. The CDR3 DNA is TGCACCTATCGGGCCGGCCAGGACTACGAGCAGTACTTC. The full variable domain, in which reference TRBV19 and TRBJ2-7 provide the parts outside the CDR3, is DGGITQSPKYLFRKEGQNVTLSCEQNLNHDAMYWYRQDPGQGLRLIYYSQIVNDFQKGDIAEGYSVSREKKESFPLTVTSAQKNPTAFYLCTYRAGQDYEQYFGPGTRLTVT.

V is TRBV7-9 and J is TRBJ1-2; 7 bases map to TRBD1. Trimming cost V 5 bases and J 6 bases; bases outside gene matches: 3. Germline CDR1 SEHNR, CDR2 FQNEAQ (reference sequence). This CDR3 is built from 12 residues. This CDR3 reads CASSPTGDGYTF. For the CDR3, the DNA is TGTGCCAGCAGCCCAACAGGGGATGGCTACACCTTC. Combining the CDR3 with reference TRBV7-9 and TRBJ1-2 gives the whole variable domain DTGVSQNPRHKITKRGQNVTFRCDPISEHNRLYWYRQTLGQGPEFLTYFQNEAQLEKSRLLSDRFSAERPKGSFSTLEIQRTEQGDSAMYLCASSPTGDGYTFGSGTRLTVV.

The rearrangement joins TRBV5-1 to TRBJ2-1, with D tentatively TRBD1 or TRBD2 (5 bases each). CDR3 length: 14 residues. V was cut by 2 bases and J by 1 base, with 7 bases left in between. Germline V gene lookup returns CDR1 SGHRS and CDR2 YFSETQ. DNA for the CDR3: TGCGCCAGCAGCTTCGAGGGGTCCTACAATGAGCAGTTCTTC. This sequence encodes CASSFEGSYNEQFF.